This T cell receptor (beta chain) was identified in a study of control samples from healthy donors and cancer patients. In this sample, this clone turned up once. The V end lost 2 bases, the J end lost 2 bases, and 10 bases lay between the germline ends. The CDR3 is 15 amino acids. The germline gives CDR1 MNHNY, CDR2 SVGAGI (reference sequence). Data came from immunoSEQ multiplex PCR; TCRdb stores just in-frame clones and leaves some out. The table has over 150,000 clones, about 94% seen once. This TCR came from a man between 60 and 75 years old with colorectal cancer. The specimen sequenced was PBMCs. The genes are TRBV6-6 and TRBJ2-1; D may be TRBD1 (5 bases). CDR3 region: CASSYGQGAYNEQFF. CDR3 bases: TGTGCCAGCAGTTACGGTCAGGGTGCCTACAATGAGCAGTTCTTC.